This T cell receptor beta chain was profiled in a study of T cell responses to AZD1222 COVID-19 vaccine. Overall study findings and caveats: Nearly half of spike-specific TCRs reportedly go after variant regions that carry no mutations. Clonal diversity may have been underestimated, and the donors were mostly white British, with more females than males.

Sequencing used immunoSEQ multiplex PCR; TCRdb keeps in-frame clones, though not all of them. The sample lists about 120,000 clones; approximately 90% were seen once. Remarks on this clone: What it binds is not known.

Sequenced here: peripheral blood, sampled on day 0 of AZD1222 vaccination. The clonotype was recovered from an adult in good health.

The CDR3 nucleotides read TGTGCCAGCAGCTTCGGAGGGGCTGGGGCCAACGTCCTGACTTTC. This translates into CASSFGGAGANVLTF. This chain joins TRBV5-5 and TRBJ2-6, with a weak D call TRBD2 (6 bases). This CDR3 comprises 15 residues. V was trimmed by 2 bases and J by 2 bases, leaving 8 bases between them. Germline assignment: CDR1 SGHKS and CDR2 YYEKEE (reference sequence).